This passage covers 19 T cell receptor beta chains from one sample sequenced in a study of T cell clonality in common variable immunodeficiency. Broader study findings: Reportedly, TCR beta sequences from common variable immunodeficiency showed fewer deletions and N-nucleotide insertions.

The protocol was immunoSEQ multiplex PCR, while the TCRdb copy is restricted to in-frame clones and leaves out a portion. Observed in the sample are approximately 14,000 clones, none of them singletons. Their target antigens are unknown. Material: peripheral blood mononuclear cells. The receptor source for this set is a human donor with common variable immunodeficiency.

This clone has only a few counts. The read finishes 3 residues shy of the CDR3 end, and the germline J gene is used to complete it. The chain combines TRBV7-9 with TRBJ1-2; tentative D call: TRBD1 (6 bases). Germline assignment: CDR1 SEHNR and CDR2 FQNEAQ (reference sequence). Trimming pared 1 base from V and 5 bases from J, leaving 14 bases between. The CDR3 has 15 amino acids. The part of the CDR3 DNA that was read is TGTGCCAGCAGCTTAGGAGGGGGTGGAGTATATGGC. Its protein is CASSLGGGGVYG. The whole CDR3 reads CASSLGGGGVYGYTF.

This clone showed up many times. The read ends 3 residues shy of where the CDR3 ends; the end is completed using the germline J gene. This chain links TRBV18 with TRBJ1-6; 9 bases agree with TRBD1. Germline CDR1 and CDR2: KGHSH and LQKENI. CDR3 length: 18 residues. J lost 5 bases, V lost 2 bases, and 10 bases had no gene match. The CDR3 bases that were read are TGTGCCAGCTCACCAACTGGACAGGGGAATACTAATAATTCACCC. Protein product: CASSPTGQGNTNNSP. The whole CDR3 region reads CASSPTGQGNTNNSPLHF.

This clone was detected a few times. The read finishes 3 residues shy of the CDR3 end, and the germline J gene is used to complete it. The chain employs TRBV19 and TRBJ2-3; 8 nucleotides line up with TRBD2. In germline, CDR1 is LNHDA, CDR2 SQIVND (reference sequence). The V segment lost 3 bases and the J segment 6 bases; nucleotides outside the gene matches: 11. The CDR3 sequence is 16 residues long. The CDR3 loop is CASSISLSGAFDTQYF. CDR3 bases read: TGTGCCAGTAGTATCTCCCTTAGCGGGGCCTTCGATACG.

This clone was seen a few times. The observed sequence ends 3 residues before the CDR3 terminus, with the missing tail filled in from the germline J gene. The rearrangement links TRBV20-1 to TRBJ2-3; 10 positions agree with TRBD2. J lost 5 bases, V lost 1 base, and 6 bases had no gene match. The CDR3 consists of 15 residues. Germline CDR1 reads DFQATT; CDR2 reads SNEGSKA (reference sequence). The CDR3: CSARVRTSGQDTQYF. CDR3 DNA, as far as it was read: TGCAGTGCTAGAGTACGGACTAGCGGTCAAGATACG.

About this clone: Read data end 3 residues before the CDR3 end; the end is taken from the germline J gene. This chain joins TRBV7-2 and TRBJ2-2; 8 nucleotides align to TRBD2. The CDR3 consists of 15 residues. Germline V lookup: CDR1 SGHTA, CDR2 FQGNSA. V shed 5 bases and J 2 bases; nucleotides not matched to a gene: 4. The CDR3 DNA, read in part, is TGTGCCAGCAGCGTCGGGGGGGCCAACACCGGGGAG. It specifies CASSVGGANTGE. The entire CDR3 protein is CASSVGGANTGELFF.

This clone was counted a few times. The read falls 3 residues short of the CDR3 end, and the missing part is taken from the germline J gene. The chain recombines TRBV7-8 with TRBJ2-7; tentatively, D is TRBD1 (5 bases). V lost 1 base, J lost 3 bases, and 10 bases lay in between. The CDR3 has 14 amino acids. Per the germline V gene, CDR1 is SGHVS and CDR2 is FQNEAQ. CDR3 DNA (partial): TGTGCCAGCAGCTTAGGCCCCAGGGTCTACGAG. As protein: CASSLGPRVYE. The entire CDR3 sequence reads CASSLGPRVYEQYF.

The CDR3 region is CASSLGQGDTDTQYF. The covered CDR3 bases are TGTGCCAGCAGCTTGGGACAGGGAGACACAGATACG. V is TRBV7-9 and J is TRBJ2-3, with 9 bases identical to TRBD1. The read gets to within 3 residues of the CDR3 end, and the germline J gene fills in the rest. After removal of 3 bases from V and 2 bases from J, the junction contained 3 bases not matched to a gene. Germline CDR1 SEHNR, CDR2 FQNEAQ (reference sequence). The CDR3 is made up of 15 amino acids.

Comments on this clone: The read stops 3 residues short of the end of the CDR3; the missing end is completed from the germline J gene. The J gene is TRBJ1-2, the V gene TRBV6-2 or TRBV6-3; 9 bases are a match to TRBD1. The CDR3 covers 14 residues. CDR1 and CDR2 (germline): MNHEY, SVGEGT. The ends lost 7 bases at V and 2 bases at J; junction bases unmatched: 5. The CDR3 loop reads CASNPDRGNYGYTF. The covered CDR3 bases are TGTGCCAGCAACCCGGACAGGGGAAACTATGGC.

Concerning this clone itself: The read is 3 residues too short to cover the CDR3 end, so that end is filled in from the germline J gene. The rearrangement joins TRBV7-6 to TRBJ2-1; D remains unclear. Germline V gene sequence: CDR1 SGHVS, CDR2 FNYEAQ. V was cut by 4 bases and J by 8 bases, with 12 bases left in between. The CDR3 spans 13 residues. The sequenced CDR3 bases are TGTGCCAGCAGCTCTTTAGTAAGCGATGAG. This encodes CASSSLVSDE. The entire CDR3 protein is CASSSLVSDEQFF.

Comments on this clone: The CDR3 end lies 3 residues beyond the end of the read and is filled in from the germline J gene. The chain combines TRBV6-2 or TRBV6-3 with TRBJ2-1; TRBD2 agrees at 8 bases. The CDR3 consists of 15 residues. The V gene end was trimmed by 5 bases and the J gene end by 6 bases; junction bases not matched to a gene: 9. From germline, CDR1 is MNHEY and CDR2 SVGEGT. The CDR3 here is CASSTHLRGGNEQFF. The CDR3 DNA, read in part, is TGTGCCAGCAGTACCCATTTACGGGGGGGCAATGAG.

Remarks on this clone: Read sequence stops 3 residues before the CDR3 end, and the germline J gene provides the missing end. V gene TRBV11-2 combines with J gene TRBJ2-1; D perhaps matches TRBD1 (5 bases). The CDR3 contains 15 residues. The germline gives CDR1 SGHAT, CDR2 FQNNGV. Trimming removed 0 bases at V and 3 bases at J, with 9 bases between. The CDR3 sequence: CASSLERGGYNEQFF. The CDR3 bases that were read are TGTGCCAGCAGCTTAGAAAGGGGTGGCTACAATGAG.

The sample holds a few counts of this clone. The CDR3 end is not reached by the read, which stops 3 residues before it; the germline J gene fills it in. The chain uses TRBV7-8 and TRBJ2-3; TRBD1 matches 10 bases. This CDR3 is 15 amino acids long. With 5 bases clipped from V and 4 bases from J, the junction kept 6 bases outside the gene matches. Germline values: CDR1 SGHVS, CDR2 FQNEAQ. CDR3 DNA, as far as it was read: TGTGCCAGCAGCATGGACAGGGGGTACTCAGATACG. Translating gives CASSMDRGYSDT. The entire CDR3 sequence reads CASSMDRGYSDTQYF.

The table lists this clone with a few counts. The read terminates 3 residues ahead of where the CDR3 ends, so the germline J gene completes it. This rearrangement joins TRBV6-1 to TRBJ2-7, with TRBD2 matching over 11 bases. Germline V CDR1 and CDR2: MNHNS, SASEGT. The CDR3 contains 14 residues. V shed 6 bases, J shed 5 bases, and the junction held 6 bases outside the gene matches. Here the CDR3 reads CASSELAGVNEQYF. The part of the CDR3 DNA that was read is TGTGCCAGCAGCGAACTAGCGGGAGTCAACGAG.

On this clone itself: The read halts 3 residues ahead of the CDR3 end, with the missing end drawn from the germline J gene. This chain joins TRBV7-3 and TRBJ2-5; 14 bases fit TRBD2. The V and J ends lost 4 bases and 4 bases, in that order; junction bases with no gene match: 2. Germline-derived CDR1 and CDR2 are SGHTA and FQGTGA. This CDR3 has 15 amino acids. CDR3 sequence: CASSWGLAGVETQYF. The sequenced CDR3 bases are TGTGCCAGCAGCTGGGGACTAGCGGGAGTAGAGACC. The variable domain in full, with the rest retrieved from reference TRBV7-3 and TRBJ2-5, is GAGVSQTPSNKVTEKGKYVELRCDPISGHTALYWYRQSLGQGPEFLIYFQGTGAADDSGLPNDRFFAVRPEGSVSTLKIQRTERGDSAVYLCASSWGLAGVETQYFGPGTRLLVL.

This clone came up a few times. The missing CDR3 end, 3 residues past where the read stops, is filled in from the germline J gene. The V and J genes are TRBV20-1 and TRBJ2-7, with 8 bases aligning to TRBD1. From germline, CDR1 is DFQATT and CDR2 SNEGSKA (reference sequence). With 6 bases clipped from V and 2 bases from J, the junction kept 12 bases outside the gene matches. CDR3 length: 15 residues. The CDR3 sequence: CSAETQGAPAYEQYF. The sequenced CDR3 bases are TGCAGTGCAGAGACCCAGGGGGCTCCCGCCTACGAG.

The sample holds a few counts of this clone. From the germline J gene comes the end of the CDR3, since the read stops 3 residues before it. The chain uses TRBV5-1 and TRBJ2-5; 10 bases are a match to TRBD1. This CDR3 has 13 amino acids. Germline V CDR1 and CDR2: SGHRS, YFSETQ. After removal of 4 bases from V and 4 bases from J, the junction contained 1 base not matched to a gene. CDR3 DNA (partial): TGCGCCAGCAGCCGACAGGGGGCAGAGACC. It encodes CASSRQGAET. The whole CDR3 region reads CASSRQGAETQYF.

This clone showed up just a few times. The CDR3 is cut off 3 residues early in the read; its end comes from the germline J gene. The chain employs TRBV6-2 or TRBV6-3 and TRBJ1-2, with D unresolved. This CDR3 has 12 residues. V was cut by 6 bases and J by 0 bases, with 5 bases left in between. CDR1 is MNHEY, CDR2 SVGEGT, per germline. CDR3 protein: CASRPANYGYTF. The sequenced CDR3 bases are TGTGCCAGCAGGCCGGCTAACTATGGC.

As for this clone: From the germline J gene comes the end of the CDR3, since the read stops 3 residues before it. This chain uses TRBV2 with TRBJ2-7, with 8 bases that match TRBD1. Germline CDR1 is SNHLY and CDR2 is FYNNEI. Trimming removed 6 bases from V and 0 bases from J; junction bases left unmatched: 7. The CDR3 is 15 amino acids. The sequenced CDR3 bases are TGTGCCAGCAGAACGACAGGGGTTAGCTCCTACGAG. Its translation: CASRTTGVSSYE. The CDR3, in full, reads CASRTTGVSSYEQYF.

This clone has a handful of counts. The read gets to within 3 residues of the CDR3 end, and the germline J gene fills in the rest. This chain links TRBV7-6 with TRBJ2-3, with 7 bases aligning to TRBD1. After removal of 5 bases from V and 4 bases from J, the junction contained 6 bases not matched to a gene. The CDR3 contains 14 residues. Germline V gives CDR1 SGHVS, CDR2 FNYEAQ. The DNA read from the CDR3 is TGTGCCAGCAGCCACGATACAGGGGCAGATACG. Translation: CASSHDTGADT. The complete CDR3 sequence is CASSHDTGADTQYF.